This T cell receptor (beta chain) was recovered during a study of T cell responses to AZD1222 COVID-19 vaccine. Generated by immunoSEQ multiplex PCR, the TCRdb table keeps only in-frame clones and is missing some. The data hold more than 70,000 clones, with less than 90% observed a single time. The CDR3 has 17 residues. Germline V gives CDR1 MGHRA, CDR2 YSYEKL. With V trimmed by 4 bases and J by 2 bases, 12 bases remained unmatched. V gene TRBV4-1 combines with J gene TRBJ2-5, with 8 bases lining up with TRBD2. The specimen was peripheral blood, collected 28 days after the second AZD1222 dose. The TCR was taken from an adult who received the AZD1222 COVID-19 vaccine. CDR3 protein: CASSPYGLAITQETQYF. The CDR3 DNA sequence: TGCGCCAGCAGCCCCTACGGACTAGCTATAACACAAGAGACCCAGTACTTC.